This T cell receptor (beta chain) was recovered during a study of blood T cells in healthy people across ages. Whole-study results and caveats: Researchers report that TCR beta diversity correlated strongly with naive T cell percentage.

Comments on this clonotype: Its specificity is not known.

Combining a sample-barcoded 5' primer with a J-beta primer mix, a second PCR ran for 7 to 11 cycles. Researchers report that a template-switch adaptor with 12 random nucleotides tagged each cDNA molecule. MiXCR, run by TCRdb on the 5' RACE reads, gives a single entry per CDR3 protein. The table includes 750,000 to 950,000 distinct CDR3 sequences, 25% to 35% detected once. These same data were also listed under a study on T cells of mothers and their children. As that study records: All donors were healthy and Caucasian; they were a few mothers and their six children. Thymic selection shapes TCR recombination output similarly in related and unrelated pairs.

This TCR derives from a woman aged 40 to 49 in good health. The source material was blood.

CDR3 DNA sequence: TGTGCCAGCAGCCCAGAAGAGCGGGGCGGACTCACAGATACGCAGTATTTT. Its protein is CASSPEERGGLTDTQYF. The chain is built from TRBV27 and TRBJ2-3, with TRBD2 matching 7 bases. V was clipped by 6 bases and J by 2 bases; unmatched bases: 14. The CDR3 is 17 amino acids. The V gene's germline CDR1 is MNHEY and CDR2 SMNVEV (reference sequence).